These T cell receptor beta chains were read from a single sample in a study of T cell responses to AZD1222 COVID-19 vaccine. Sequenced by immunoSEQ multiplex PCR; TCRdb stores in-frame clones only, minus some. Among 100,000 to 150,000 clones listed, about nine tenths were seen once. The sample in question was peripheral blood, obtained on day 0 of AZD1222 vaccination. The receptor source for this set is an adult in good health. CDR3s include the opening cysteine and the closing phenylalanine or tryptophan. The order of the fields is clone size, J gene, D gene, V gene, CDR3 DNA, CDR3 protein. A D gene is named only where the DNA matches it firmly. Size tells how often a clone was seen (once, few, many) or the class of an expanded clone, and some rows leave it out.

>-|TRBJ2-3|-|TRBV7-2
TGTGCCAGCAGCTTAGTGGGAGATACGCAGTATTTT
CASSLVGDTQYF
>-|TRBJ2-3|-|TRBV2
TGTGCCAGCAGCGGACGGTTCGGCAGCACAGATACGCAGTATTTT
CASSGRFGSTDTQYF
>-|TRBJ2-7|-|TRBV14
TGTGCCAGCAGCATGACTGACAGGTCCTACGAGCAGTACTTC
CASSMTDRSYEQYF
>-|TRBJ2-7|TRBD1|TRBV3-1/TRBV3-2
TGTGCCAGCAGCCAAGATCTCGGGACAGGGCCCTACGAGCAGTACTTC
CASSQDLGTGPYEQYF
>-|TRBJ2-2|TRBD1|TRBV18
TGTGCCAGCTCACCTACTATGGACAGGGACACCGGGGAGCTGTTTTTT
CASSPTMDRDTGELFF
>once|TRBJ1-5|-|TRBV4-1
TGCGCCAGCAGCCAAGGAATTGGTGGGGGCCCGAGCAATCAGCCCCAGCATTTT
CASSQGIGGGPSNQPQHF
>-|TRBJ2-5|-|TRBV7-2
TGTGCCAGCAGCCCGAAAGAGACCCAGTACTTC
CASSPKETQYF
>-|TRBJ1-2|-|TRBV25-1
TGTGCCAGCAGTGCGCCGGAAACCAACTATGGCTACACCTTC
CASSAPETNYGYTF
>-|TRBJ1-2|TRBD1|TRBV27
TGTGCCAGCAGTTTCCCGGGACAGAGAGGCTACACCTTC
CASSFPGQRGYTF
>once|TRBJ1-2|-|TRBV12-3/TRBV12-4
TGTGCCAGCAGCAAGACAGAAAACTATGGCTACACCTTC
CASSKTENYGYTF
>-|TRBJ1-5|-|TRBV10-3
TGTGCCATCAGTAAGGGGGAGAGGGCAAATCAGCCCCAGCATTTT
CAISKGERANQPQHF
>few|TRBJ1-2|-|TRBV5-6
TGTGCCAGCAGCTTCGGGAATAACTATGGCTACACCTTC
CASSFGNNYGYTF
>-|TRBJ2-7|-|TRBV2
TGTGCCAGCAGAGCCCGGGTCGCGGTAACCTACGAGCAGTACTTC
CASRARVAVTYEQYF
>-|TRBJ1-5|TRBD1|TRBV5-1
TGCGCCAGCAGCGCGTCCGGGACAGGGGGGAGTCAGCCCCAGCATTTT
CASSASGTGGSQPQHF
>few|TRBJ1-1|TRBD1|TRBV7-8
TGTGCCAGCAGCTTAATCTTCGGACAGGGTGAAGCTTTCTTT
CASSLIFGQGEAFF
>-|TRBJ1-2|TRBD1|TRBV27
TGTGCCAGCAGTTATAAGGGGCAGGGGGCGTATGGCTACACCTTC
CASSYKGQGAYGYTF
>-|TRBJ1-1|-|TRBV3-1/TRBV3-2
TGTGCCAGCAGCCAAGTTCTCCCGGAGGGCACTGAAGCTTTCTTT
CASSQVLPEGTEAFF
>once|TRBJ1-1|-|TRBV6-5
TGTGCCAGCAGTTATCCCGATGGATACTATTACACTGAAGCTTTCTTT
CASSYPDGYYYTEAFF
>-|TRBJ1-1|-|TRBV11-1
TGTGCCAGCAGCTTCGGTAGGGGAGGCACTGAAGCTTTCTTT
CASSFGRGGTEAFF
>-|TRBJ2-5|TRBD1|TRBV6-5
TGTGCCAGCAGATTTACAGGGGGCGGGGAGACCCAGTACTTC
CASRFTGGGETQYF
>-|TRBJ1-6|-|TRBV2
TGTGCCAGCACCGGGGGAAGAGTAACACCCCTCCACTTT
CASTGGRVTPLHF
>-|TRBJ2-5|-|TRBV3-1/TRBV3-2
TGTGCCAGCAGGAGCCGGGATTGGGTGGGAGAGACCCAGTACTTC
CASRSRDWVGETQYF
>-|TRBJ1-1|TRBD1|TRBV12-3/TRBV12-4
TGTGCCAGCAGTTCCCAACCGGGGACAGAGGCTTTCTTT
CASSSQPGTEAFF
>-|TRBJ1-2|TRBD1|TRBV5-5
TGTGCCAGCAGCTCATACAGGGGGATCGGTGGCTACACCTTC
CASSSYRGIGGYTF
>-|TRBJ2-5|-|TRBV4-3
TGCGCCAGCAGCCCCACTAGTAAGGGTGCCGAGACCCAGTACTTC
CASSPTSKGAETQYF
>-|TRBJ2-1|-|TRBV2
TGTGCCAGCCTCTCGGTCAGGGCCTCAAACAATGAGCAGTTCTTC
CASLSVRASNNEQFF
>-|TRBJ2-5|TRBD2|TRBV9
TGTGCCAGCTGGGTACGGCGGGGGGGTCCCTTACAAGAGACCCAGTACTTC
CASWVRRGGPLQETQYF
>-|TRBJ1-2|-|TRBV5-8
TGTGCCAGCAGCACGGGTCCTCTCTATTTCGGCTACACCTTC
CASSTGPLYFGYTF
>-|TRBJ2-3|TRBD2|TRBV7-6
TGTGCCAGCAGCTTACTAGCGGGGCCTGGAGATACGCAGTATTTT
CASSLLAGPGDTQYF
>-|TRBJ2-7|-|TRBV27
TGTGCCAGCAGGTACACTGGCGCCTACGAGCAGTACTTC
CASRYTGAYEQYF
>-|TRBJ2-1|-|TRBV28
TGTGCCAGCATCCTTTTCGGGGGGCGGTACAATGAGCAGTTCTTC
CASILFGGRYNEQFF
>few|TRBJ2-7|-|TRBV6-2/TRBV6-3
TGTGCCAGCAGTTCCTCGGACACGGCAGAGGAGCAGTACTTC
CASSSSDTAEEQYF
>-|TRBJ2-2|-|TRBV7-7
TGTGCTAGCAGCTTAAATCAGGGGTCGAACACCGGGGAGCTGTTTTTT
CASSLNQGSNTGELFF
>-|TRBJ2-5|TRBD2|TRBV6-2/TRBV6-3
TGTGCCAGCAGTTACTGGGGGGGACAAGAGACCCAGTACTTC
CASSYWGGQETQYF
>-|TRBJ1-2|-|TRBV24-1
TGTGCCACCCAGGGATCTAGCTATGGCTACACCTTC
CATQGSSYGYTF
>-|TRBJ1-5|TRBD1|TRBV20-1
TGCAGTGCTAGTCCAGGGGGATACAGCAATCAGCCCCAGCATTTT
CSASPGGYSNQPQHF
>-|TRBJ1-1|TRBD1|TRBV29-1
TGCAGCGTCGAAACAGGGGCCACTGAAGCTTTCTTT
CSVETGATEAFF
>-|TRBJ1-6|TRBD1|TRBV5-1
TGCGCCAGCAGTTCCACCACAGGGGGCTACGTCGGGCCCCTCCACTTT
CASSSTTGGYVGPLHF
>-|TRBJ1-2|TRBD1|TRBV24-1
TGTGCCACCAGTGACCGACAGGGGTGGGTTGGCTACACCTTC
CATSDRQGWVGYTF
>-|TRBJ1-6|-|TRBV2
TGTGCCAGCAAGGATATTCTTAATTCACCCCTCCACTTT
CASKDILNSPLHF
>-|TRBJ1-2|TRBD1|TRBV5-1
TGCGCCAGCAGCACCGGACAGGGTCGCTATGGCTACACCTTC
CASSTGQGRYGYTF
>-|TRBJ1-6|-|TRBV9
TGTGCCAGCAGCGCCATCCCAGGGCTGGGATCACCCCTCCACTTT
CASSAIPGLGSPLHF
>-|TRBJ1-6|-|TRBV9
TGTGCCAGCAGCCCCCGGACAGACCCCGAATCACCCCTCCACTTT
CASSPRTDPESPLHF